The 30 T cell receptor beta chains presented below share a single source sample, sequenced in a study of cytotoxic CD8 clonotypes in ibrutinib-treated CLL. Data came from immunoSEQ multiplex PCR; TCRdb stores just in-frame clones and leaves some out. The table includes about 85,000 clones, around 79% detected once. The sample in question was PBMCs, obtained after 12 months of ibrutinib treatment. These receptors were collected from a human donor with chronic lymphocytic leukemia.

This chain uses TRBV20-1 with TRBJ1-1; D call uncertain. Germline V gene lookup returns CDR1 DFQATT and CDR2 SNEGSKA (reference sequence). Trimming pared 3 bases from V and 8 bases from J, leaving 10 bases between. The CDR3 runs to 11 residues. Here the CDR3 reads CSASPGSEAFF. In nucleotides, the CDR3 is TGCAGTGCTAGTCCGGGCAGCGAAGCTTTCTTT.

The J gene is TRBJ2-7, the V gene TRBV29-1, with 8 bases fitting TRBD1. V trimming: 6 bases; J trimming: 7 bases; junction bases outside the gene matches: 11. CDR3 length: 13 amino acids. Germline V gene data show CDR1 as SQVTM and CDR2 as ANQGSEA. This CDR3 reads CSVDGQGLGEQYF. As DNA, the CDR3 is TGCAGCGTCGACGGACAGGGCCTGGGGGAGCAGTACTTC.

This sequence joins TRBV6-6 and TRBJ1-1, with D maybe TRBD1 (6 bases). Trimming took off 6 bases at V and 7 bases at J, with 18 bases between the two ends. The CDR3 length is 14 residues. Germline V gene lookup returns CDR1 MNHNY and CDR2 SVGAGI (reference sequence). CDR3 coding DNA: TGTGCCAGCAGACCCGAGGGGGAATTAGGTGAAGCTTTCTTT. It translates to CASRPEGELGEAFF.

This clone was counted only a few times. The CDR3 sequence is CASSLLWGRSSNEQFF. CDR3 DNA sequence: TGCGCCAGCAGCTTGCTTTGGGGGAGGAGCAGCAATGAGCAGTTCTTC. The chain joins TRBV5-1 to TRBJ2-1; D perhaps matches TRBD2 (6 bases). Germline CDR1 is SGHRS and CDR2 is YFSETQ. The CDR3 consists of 16 residues. The V gene lost 1 base and the J gene lost 6 bases, with 17 bases spanning the gap.

The chain joins TRBV28 to TRBJ2-1; a weak D match, TRBD2 (6 bases). Trimming took off 3 bases at V and 8 bases at J, with 11 bases between the two ends. Germline V gene data show CDR1 as MDHEN and CDR2 as SYDVKM. The CDR3 spans 13 residues. The chain's CDR3 is CASSFPGLYEQFF. CDR3 DNA sequence: TGTGCCAGCAGTTTCCCGGGACTCTATGAGCAGTTCTTC.

This clone came up a few times. The V gene is TRBV6-1, the J gene TRBJ2-3; D call uncertain. The CDR3 covers 17 residues. V was clipped by 0 bases and J by 2 bases, with 15 bases between them. Germline V gives CDR1 MNHNS, CDR2 SASEGT. CDR3 DNA sequence: TGTGCCAGCAGTGAAGCCCAGGTCTACTGGCTCACAGATACGCAGTATTTT. Translation: CASSEAQVYWLTDTQYF.

This chain joins TRBV18 and TRBJ2-7, with D possibly TRBD2 on 7 matching bases. The CDR3 spans 15 residues. Trimming left V 3 bases short and J 1 base short, with 13 bases between. Germline loops: CDR1 KGHSH, CDR2 LQKENI. CDR3 coding DNA: TGTGCCAGCTCACCTAGAAGGGGGGGGTCCTACGAGCAGTACTTC. It encodes CASSPRRGGSYEQYF.

The V call is TRBV6-5, the J call TRBJ2-7, with a possible D match to TRBD1 (6 bases). Germline CDR1 MNHEY, CDR2 SVGAGI. Between the trimmed V and J ends, which lost 10 bases and 7 bases, there was a span of 20 bases. The CDR3 covers 13 residues. CDR3 amino acids: CATYDPGHLEQYF. In DNA form, the CDR3 reads TGTGCCACCTACGACCCGGGACACCTAGAGCAGTACTTC.

This sequence joins TRBV7-9 and TRBJ2-7; D possibly corresponds to TRBD1 (5 bases). The V end was cut by 1 base, the J end by 2 bases, with 12 bases between. CDR1 is SEHNR, CDR2 FQNEAQ, per germline (reference sequence). This CDR3 contains 15 residues. The CDR3 DNA reads TGTGCCAGCAGCTTAGAACAGGACCCAACCTACGAGCAGTACTTC. Translated: CASSLEQDPTYEQYF.

The chain combines TRBV27 with TRBJ1-2, with 9 bases identical to TRBD1. The J segment lost 4 bases and the V segment lost 5 bases, leaving 11 bases of the junction unmatched. CDR3 length equals 16 residues. The germline gives CDR1 MNHEY, CDR2 SMNVEV (reference sequence). CDR3: CASSPGTGLFGYGYTF. The CDR3 DNA is TGTGCCAGCAGTCCCGGGACAGGGCTCTTTGGCTATGGCTACACCTTC.

V gene TRBV28 combines with J gene TRBJ2-1; a weak D match, TRBD2 (5 bases). This CDR3 is 14 amino acids long. Germline CDR1 and CDR2: MDHEN and SYDVKM. V lost 6 bases and J lost 3, with 12 bases in between. The CDR3 reads CASRAFGNYNEQFF. The CDR3 DNA reads as TGTGCCAGCAGGGCCTTCGGGAACTACAATGAGCAGTTCTTC.

J is TRBJ2-5 and V is TRBV2, with a tentative D call TRBD2 (6 bases). The germline CDR1 and CDR2 sequences are SNHLY and FYNNEI. The ends were cut back, 6 bases at V and 7 bases at J, with 21 bases in the middle. The CDR3 runs 15 residues. The CDR3: CASRAGSQGLGTQYF. The CDR3 DNA reads as TGTGCCAGCAGGGCGGGAAGCCAGGGCCTGGGGACCCAGTACTTC. The full variable domain, with the rest looked up from reference TRBV2 and TRBJ2-5, is EPEVTQTPSHQVTQMGQEVILRCVPISNHLYFYWYRQILGQKVEFLVSFYNNEISEKSEIFDDQFSVERPDGSNFTLKIRSTKLEDSAMYFCASRAGSQGLGTQYFGPGTRLLVL.

The chain carries TRBV28 and TRBJ1-4, with a possible D match to TRBD1 (6 bases). CDR3 length equals 18 residues. V was cut by 3 bases and J by 5 bases, with 22 bases left in between. CDR1 is MDHEN, CDR2 SYDVKM, per germline. For the CDR3, the DNA is TGTGCCAGCAGTTTTACCGGGGGCCCCTTTGGTGCGAATGAAAAACTGTTTTTT. This sequence encodes CASSFTGGPFGANEKLFF.

The chain carries TRBV5-4 and TRBJ1-4; tentatively, D is TRBD1 (6 bases). The length of the CDR3 is 20 residues. Germline CDR1 reads SGHNT; CDR2 reads YYREEE (reference sequence). The V end lost 4 bases, the J end lost 4 bases, and 29 bases lay between the germline ends. DNA of the CDR3: TGTGCCAGCAGCGCGGGCCAGTGGAGGGGGGCCCCTCGTGGTAATGAAAAACTGTTTTTT. Translating it yields CASSAGQWRGAPRGNEKLFF.

The chain employs TRBV5-6 and TRBJ2-7; 13 nucleotides agree with TRBD2. The CDR3 spans 15 residues. J was trimmed by 5 bases and V by 4 bases; bases with no gene match: 6. Per the germline V gene, CDR1 is SGHDT and CDR2 is YYEEEE. CDR3 DNA sequence: TGTGCCAGCAGCGTCACTAGCGGGAGGGCCCACGAGCAGTACTTC. Translation gives CASSVTSGRAHEQYF.

This clone is classed as medium-sized (0.01 to 0.1%). The chain couples TRBV10-3 to TRBJ2-5; TRBD1 agrees at 7 bases. V lost 6 bases, J lost 9 bases, and 7 bases stayed unmatched. CDR1 ENHRY and CDR2 SYGVKD come from the germline V gene. The CDR3 is made up of 12 amino acids. The CDR3 spells CAIRPVTGAQYF. The DNA for the CDR3 is TGTGCCATCAGGCCCGTAACAGGGGCCCAGTACTTC.

CDR3 coding DNA: TGTGCCATCACTCCGGGGGTAGCGGGAACCCATGAGCAGTTCTTC. It specifies CAITPGVAGTHEQFF. The chain has TRBV10-3 and TRBJ2-1; 8 bases align to TRBD2. CDR1 and CDR2 from the germline V gene are ENHRY and SYGVKD. The CDR3 is 15 amino acids. The trim removed 7 bases at V and 8 bases at J, leaving 13 bases unmatched.

This chain links TRBV4-2 with TRBJ1-5, with D hard to call. The V gene lost 4 bases and the J gene lost 1 base, with 17 bases spanning the gap. From germline, CDR1 is LGHNA and CDR2 YNFKEQ. The CDR3 runs 17 residues. The CDR3 region is CASSPTQWQASNQPQHF. DNA for the CDR3: TGTGCCAGCAGCCCCACCCAGTGGCAGGCAAGCAATCAGCCCCAGCATTTT.

The gene calls are TRBV6-5 and TRBJ2-7, with D possibly being TRBD2 (5 bases). Looked up from germline, CDR1 is MNHEY and CDR2 is SVGAGI. Trimming removed 8 bases from V and 3 bases from J, with 17 bases in between. This CDR3 comprises 14 residues. DNA for the CDR3: TGTGCCAGCGCACCAATCGACGGACTCTACGAGCAGTACTTC. As protein: CASAPIDGLYEQYF.

J is TRBJ1-2 and V is TRBV11-2; no clear D gene. CDR3 size: 14 residues. In germline, CDR1 is SGHAT, CDR2 FQNNGV. With 1 base removed from V and 3 bases from J, the gap between germline ends came to 9 bases. The CDR3 reads CASSLGAGHYGYTF. CDR3 in DNA: TGTGCCAGCAGCTTAGGGGCAGGCCACTATGGCTACACCTTC.

V gene TRBV27 combines with J gene TRBJ1-2, with 7 bases lining up with TRBD1. V trimming: 5 bases; J trimming: 8 bases; junction bases outside the gene matches: 8. Germline V gene lookup returns CDR1 MNHEY and CDR2 SMNVEV (reference sequence). The CDR3 length is 13 residues. CDR3 loop: CASSHRDSRGYTF. The CDR3 coding sequence is TGTGCCAGCAGTCACAGGGACAGTCGGGGCTACACCTTC.

The genes are TRBV28 and TRBJ2-7; possible D gene TRBD1, 6 bases. With 4 bases removed from V and 9 bases from J, the gap between germline ends came to 10 bases. CDR1 and CDR2 from the germline V gene are MDHEN and SYDVKM. The CDR3 has 11 residues. For the CDR3, the DNA is TGTGCCAGCAGTTCCGGACAGTGGCAGTACTTC. It specifies CASSSGQWQYF.

The chain links TRBV18 to TRBJ2-7; 9 bases are a match to TRBD2. V shed 3 bases, J shed 5 bases, and the junction held 8 bases outside the gene matches. CDR1 is KGHSH and CDR2 is LQKENI in the germline V gene. The CDR3 consists of 15 residues. The DNA of the CDR3 is TGTGCCAGCTCACCCCCGGGACTAGCTGTCCACGAGCAGTACTTC. Translation: CASSPPGLAVHEQYF.

The sample holds a few counts of this clone. V is TRBV2 and J is TRBJ2-7; 8 bases line up with TRBD1. J was trimmed by 7 bases and V by 6 bases; bases with no gene match: 8. The CDR3 runs to 13 residues. Germline V gene data show CDR1 as SNHLY and CDR2 as FYNNEI. The CDR3: CASRATGAREQYF. DNA of the CDR3: TGTGCCAGCAGAGCGACAGGGGCGAGAGAGCAGTACTTC.

This sequence joins TRBV6-6 and TRBJ1-4; tentatively, D is TRBD1 (5 bases). V dropped 0 bases and J dropped 3 bases, with 8 bases sitting between them. The CDR3 contains 15 residues. Germline CDR1 MNHNY, CDR2 SVGAGI (reference sequence). The CDR3 DNA reads TGTGCCAGCAGTTACTCGGGGGAGCCTAATGAAAAACTGTTTTTT. It is translated as CASSYSGEPNEKLFF.

This clone was seen a handful of times. The rearrangement uses TRBV4-2 and TRBJ2-4, with D perhaps given as TRBD1 or TRBD2 (6 bases each). This CDR3 contains 17 residues. V was pared by 3 bases and J by 0 bases, with 15 bases between. CDR1 is LGHNA and CDR2 is YNFKEQ in the germline V gene. The CDR3 DNA reads as TGTGCCAGCAGCCAGGGGCCCGGGGGCCTAGCCAAAAACATTCAGTACTTC. Translated, it gives CASSQGPGGLAKNIQYF.

This sequence joins TRBV7-9 and TRBJ1-2, with TRBD1 as a possible D gene (5 bases). V dropped 1 base and J dropped 6 bases, with 9 bases sitting between them. The V gene's germline CDR1 is SEHNR and CDR2 FQNEAQ (reference sequence). This CDR3 contains 13 residues. The CDR3 protein is CASSLVVGDGYTF. The CDR3 DNA reads as TGTGCCAGCAGCTTAGTGGTAGGGGATGGCTACACCTTC.

The rearrangement joins TRBV19 to TRBJ2-2; 7 nucleotides align to TRBD2. This CDR3 is built from 14 residues. The germline V gene encodes CDR1 LNHDA and CDR2 SQIVND (reference sequence). V lost 5 bases and J lost 4; bases outside the gene matches: 4. Here the CDR3 reads CASSGLAATGELFF. CDR3 nucleotide sequence: TGTGCCAGTAGTGGTCTAGCGGCCACCGGGGAGCTGTTTTTT.

This clone appeared a few times. The CDR3 nucleotides are TGCGCCAGCAGCCCCTCACTAGCGGGGGGGCGTTACGAGCAGTACTTC. Translated, it gives CASSPSLAGGRYEQYF. This chain links TRBV4-3 with TRBJ2-7; 13 bases align to TRBD2. The V and J ends lost 4 bases and 4 bases, in that order; junction bases with no gene match: 7. Germline CDR1 is LGHNA and CDR2 is YSLEER. The CDR3 is 16 residues long.

This sequence joins TRBV19 and TRBJ2-5; no reliable D call. The length of the CDR3 is 13 residues. Trimming took off 4 bases at V and 1 base at J, with 7 bases between the two ends. Germline CDR1 LNHDA, CDR2 SQIVND (reference sequence). The CDR3 DNA reads as TGTGCCAGTAGTAGTACCGTCCAAGAGACCCAGTACTTC. It specifies CASSSTVQETQYF.